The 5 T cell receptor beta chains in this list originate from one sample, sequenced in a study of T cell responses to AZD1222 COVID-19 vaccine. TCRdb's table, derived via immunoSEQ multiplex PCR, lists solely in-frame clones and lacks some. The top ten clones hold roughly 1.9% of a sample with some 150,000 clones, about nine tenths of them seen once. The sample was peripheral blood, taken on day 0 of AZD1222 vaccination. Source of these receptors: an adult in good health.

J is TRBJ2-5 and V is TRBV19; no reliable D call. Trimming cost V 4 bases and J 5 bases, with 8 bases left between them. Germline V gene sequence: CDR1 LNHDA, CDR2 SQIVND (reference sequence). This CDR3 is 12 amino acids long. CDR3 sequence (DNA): TGTGCCAGTAGTAACGGGTTTGAGACCCAGTACTTC. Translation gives CASSNGFETQYF.

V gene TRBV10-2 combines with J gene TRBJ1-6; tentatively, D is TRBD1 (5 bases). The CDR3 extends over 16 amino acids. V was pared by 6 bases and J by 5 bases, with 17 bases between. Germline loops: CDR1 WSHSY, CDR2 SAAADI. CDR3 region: CASSIGGPANNSPLHF. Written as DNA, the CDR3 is TGCGCCAGCAGCATCGGGGGACCCGCAAATAATTCACCCCTCCACTTT.

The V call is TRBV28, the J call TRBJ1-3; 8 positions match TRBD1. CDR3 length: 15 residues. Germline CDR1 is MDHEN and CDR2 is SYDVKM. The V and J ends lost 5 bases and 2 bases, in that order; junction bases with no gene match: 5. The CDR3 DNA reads TGTGCCAGCAGTCAGGGACAGGACGCTGGAAACACCATATATTTT. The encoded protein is CASSQGQDAGNTIYF. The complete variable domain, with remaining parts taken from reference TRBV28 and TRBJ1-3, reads DVKVTQSSRYLVKRTGEKVFLECVQDMDHENMFWYRQDPGLGLRLIYFSYDVKMKEKGDIPEGYSVSREKKERFSLILESASTNQTSMYLCASSQGQDAGNTIYFGEGSWLTVV.

The CDR3 DNA is TGTGCCAGCTCGCGTTCCCAGGGAATGAACACTGAAGCTTTCTTT. It is translated as CASSRSQGMNTEAFF. The chain uses TRBV18 and TRBJ1-1, with D possibly matching TRBD1 (5 bases). CDR3 size: 15 residues. The germline V and J ends were trimmed by 6 bases and 0 bases, with 14 bases remaining between them. CDR1 and CDR2 (germline): KGHSH, LQKENI.

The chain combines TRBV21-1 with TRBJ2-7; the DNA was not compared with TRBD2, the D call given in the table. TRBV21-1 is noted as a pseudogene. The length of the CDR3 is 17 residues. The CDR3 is CASTLLMTGTPTYEQYF. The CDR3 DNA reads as TGTGCCAGCACCCTGTTAATGACCGGGACTCCAACCTACGAGCAGTACTTC.